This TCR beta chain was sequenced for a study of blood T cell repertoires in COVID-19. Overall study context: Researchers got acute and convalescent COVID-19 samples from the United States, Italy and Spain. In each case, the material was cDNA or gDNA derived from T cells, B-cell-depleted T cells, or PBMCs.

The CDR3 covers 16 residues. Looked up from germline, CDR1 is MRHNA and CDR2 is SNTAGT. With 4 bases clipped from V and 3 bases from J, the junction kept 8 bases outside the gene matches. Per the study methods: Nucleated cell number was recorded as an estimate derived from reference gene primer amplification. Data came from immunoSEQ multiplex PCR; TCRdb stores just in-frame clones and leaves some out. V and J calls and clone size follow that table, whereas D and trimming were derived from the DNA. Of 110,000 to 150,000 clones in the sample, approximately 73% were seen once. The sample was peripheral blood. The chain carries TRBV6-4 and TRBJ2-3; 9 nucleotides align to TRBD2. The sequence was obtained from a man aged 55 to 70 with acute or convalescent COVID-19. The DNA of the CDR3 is TGTGCCAGCAGTGCCTTTAGCGGGAGTACAACAGATACGCAGTATTTT. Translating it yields CASSAFSGSTTDTQYF.